This TCR beta chain was identified during a study of molecular identifiers for immune sequencing clone quantification. There are a few counts of this clonotype. The authors built bulk TCR libraries by previously described methods with listed TCR primers. TCRdb re-called the PCR reads through MiXCR, storing one row per CDR3 protein. The sample lists hundreds of thousands of distinct CDR3 sequences, around 20% seen once, with roughly 0.85% in the top ten. Germline values: CDR1 MNHEY, CDR2 SVGAGI. CDR3 size: 13 residues. The V end was cut by 2 bases, the J end by 5 bases, with 6 bases between. Source material: naive CD8+ T cells from blood, with Jurkat cell RNA spiked in. The subset was: FACS-sorted CD8+CD4-CCR7+CD45RA+ naive T cells. The TCR was taken from a human donor in good health. Some libraries in this study had Jurkat cell RNA spiked in. The chain combines TRBV6-5 with TRBJ2-2; D is unresolved. CDR3 DNA: TGTGCCAGCAGTTACATGGGGACCGGGGAGCTGTTTTTT. Translation gives CASSYMGTGELFF.